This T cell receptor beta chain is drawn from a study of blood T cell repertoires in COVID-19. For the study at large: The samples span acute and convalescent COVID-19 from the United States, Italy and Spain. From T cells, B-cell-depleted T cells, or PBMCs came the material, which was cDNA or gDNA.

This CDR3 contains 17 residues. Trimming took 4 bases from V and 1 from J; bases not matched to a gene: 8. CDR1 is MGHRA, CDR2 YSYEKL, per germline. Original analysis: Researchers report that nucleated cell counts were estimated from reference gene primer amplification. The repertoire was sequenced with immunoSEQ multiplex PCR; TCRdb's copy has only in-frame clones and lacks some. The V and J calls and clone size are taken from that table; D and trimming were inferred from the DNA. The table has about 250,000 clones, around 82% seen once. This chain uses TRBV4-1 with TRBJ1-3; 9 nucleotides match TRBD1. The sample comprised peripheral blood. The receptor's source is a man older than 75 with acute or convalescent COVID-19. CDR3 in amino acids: CASSPEDRGLSGNTIYF. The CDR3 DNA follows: TGCGCCAGCAGCCCGGAGGACAGGGGTTTGTCTGGAAACACCATATATTTT.